This is a list of T cell receptor beta chains from one sample in a study of T cell responses to AZD1222 COVID-19 vaccine. The protocol was immunoSEQ multiplex PCR, while the TCRdb copy is restricted to in-frame clones and leaves out a portion. Altogether 95,000 to 150,000 clones are present, roughly 90% being singletons, with the ten largest covering 8.4%. The sequenced sample was peripheral blood, obtained on day 0 of AZD1222 vaccination. All receptors derive from an adult in good health. The CDR3 runs from the conserved cysteine through the conserved F or W. A D gene is named only where the DNA matches it firmly. Clone size, where shown, is once, few, many, or a class for clones that have expanded.

V gene	J gene	clone size	D gene	CDR3 protein	CDR3 DNA
TRBV13	TRBJ1-2	NA	TRBD1	CASSPGTANYGYTF	TGTGCCAGCAGTCCCGGGACAGCTAACTATGGCTACACCTTC
TRBV5-5	TRBJ1-2	NA	NA	CASSLAEFGYTF	TGTGCCAGCAGCTTGGCCGAATTTGGCTACACCTTC
TRBV6-5	TRBJ2-4	NA	TRBD1	CASRLGQEGNIQYF	TGTGCCAGCAGACTCGGACAGGAAGGGAACATTCAGTACTTC
TRBV30	TRBJ2-3	NA	NA	CAWKNYRSTDTQYF	TGTGCCTGGAAAAACTACCGAAGCACAGATACGCAGTATTTT
TRBV3-1/TRBV3-2	TRBJ1-2	NA	NA	CASSRWTPARVNYGYTF	TGTGCCAGCAGCCGTTGGACACCCGCAAGGGTGAACTATGGCTACACCTTC
TRBV28	TRBJ1-2	NA	NA	CASSFLIVGVEYGYTF	TGTGCCAGCAGTTTCCTAATCGTGGGGGTTGAATATGGCTACACCTTC
TRBV2	TRBJ2-7	NA	TRBD1	CASSRGQTYEQYF	TGTGCCAGCAGTCGGGGACAGACCTACGAGCAGTACTTC
TRBV6-6	TRBJ1-2	NA	NA	CASSPSGDGYTF	TGTGCCAGCAGCCCATCGGGGGACGGCTACACCTTC
TRBV5-1	TRBJ1-1	NA	TRBD1	CASSLRQQGTGDTEAFF	TGCGCCAGCAGCTTGCGGCAACAAGGGACAGGGGACACTGAAGCTTTCTTT
TRBV7-3	TRBJ2-7	NA	TRBD2	CASSHSGGNEQYF	TGTGCCAGCAGCCACTCGGGGGGTAACGAGCAGTACTTC
TRBV5-5	TRBJ1-2	NA	NA	CASSPRDLTNYGYTF	TGTGCCAGCAGCCCGAGGGACCTAACTAACTATGGCTACACCTTC
TRBV2	TRBJ2-3	NA	TRBD2	CASSPLAGTTDTQYF	TGTGCCAGCTCTCCCCTAGCGGGAACCACAGATACGCAGTATTTT
TRBV20-1	TRBJ1-1	NA	NA	CSYDRNTEAFF	TGCAGTTACGACAGGAACACTGAAGCTTTCTTT
TRBV21-1	TRBJ2-5	NA	NA	CASSKVQDRGEEETQYF	TGTGCCAGCAGCAAAGTACAGGACAGGGGCGAGGAAGAGACCCAGTACTTC
TRBV11-3	TRBJ2-1	NA	NA	CASSSTGGEQFF	TGTGCCAGCAGCTCGACAGGAGGTGAGCAGTTCTTC
TRBV19	TRBJ1-5	NA	NA	CASSSRDMSNQPQHF	TGTGCCAGTAGTAGCCGGGACATGAGCAATCAGCCCCAGCATTTT
TRBV27	TRBJ2-7	NA	TRBD2	CASSLRPSGILGYEQYF	TGTGCCAGCAGTTTACGGCCTAGCGGGATTCTTGGCTACGAGCAGTACTTC
TRBV18	TRBJ1-2	NA	NA	CASSQDDLVHYGYTF	TGTGCCAGCTCACAGGATGACCTGGTCCACTATGGCTACACCTTC
TRBV5-5	TRBJ2-7	NA	NA	CASSLWRDGQYF	TGTGCCAGCAGCTTGTGGAGGGATGGGCAGTACTTC
TRBV18	TRBJ2-1	NA	TRBD2	CASSNGRGNEQFF	TGTGCCAGCTCTAACGGGAGGGGGAATGAGCAGTTCTTC
TRBV25-1	TRBJ2-1	NA	TRBD2	CASKSTSGGASYNEQFF	TGTGCCAGCAAATCTACTAGCGGGGGGGCCTCCTACAATGAGCAGTTCTTC
TRBV11-2	TRBJ2-7	NA	NA	CASSLGGDNSKQYF	TGTGCCAGCAGCTTAGGGGGGGACAATTCCAAGCAGTACTTC
TRBV19	TRBJ1-5	NA	NA	CASSIRYNQPQHF	TGTGCCAGTAGTATAAGGTACAATCAGCCCCAGCATTTT
TRBV28	TRBJ1-2	NA	NA	CASSFTARYGYTF	TGTGCCAGCAGTTTTACAGCAAGATATGGCTACACCTTC
TRBV5-1	TRBJ2-3	NA	TRBD1	CASRPGQYTDTQYF	TGCGCCAGCAGGCCGGGACAGTACACAGATACGCAGTATTTT
TRBV19	TRBJ1-6	NA	NA	CASRETPSSYNSPLHF	TGTGCCAGTAGAGAGACTCCGAGCTCCTATAATTCACCCCTCCACTTT
TRBV19	TRBJ1-5	NA	TRBD1	CASSSSGTGHQPQHF	TGTGCCAGTAGCAGCTCCGGGACAGGGCATCAGCCCCAGCATTTT
TRBV7-8	TRBJ2-6	NA	NA	CASSFRTGKFLSGANVLTF	TGTGCCAGCAGCTTTAGAACAGGGAAATTCCTCTCTGGGGCCAACGTCCTGACTTTC
TRBV28	TRBJ2-6	once	NA	CASSGANVLTF	TGTGCCAGCTCTGGGGCCAACGTCCTGACTTTC
TRBV14	TRBJ2-1	NA	TRBD1	CASSRYYRGPSYNEQFF	TGTGCCAGCAGCCGCTACTACAGGGGTCCTTCCTACAATGAGCAGTTCTTC
TRBV7-9	TRBJ1-5	NA	NA	CASSLGGNNQPQHF	TGTGCCAGCAGCTTAGGAGGGAACAATCAGCCCCAGCATTTT
TRBV7-8	TRBJ1-2	NA	NA	CASSYRGQSARGYGYTF	TGTGCCAGCAGCTACCGCGGGCAGAGCGCGAGGGGTTATGGCTACACCTTC
TRBV28	TRBJ1-6	NA	NA	CASRGRSPLHF	TGTGCCAGCAGGGGGCGGTCACCCCTCCACTTT
TRBV6-6	TRBJ2-3	NA	NA	CASSLRSDTQYF	TGTGCCAGCAGTTTAAGGTCGGATACGCAGTATTTT
TRBV9	TRBJ1-4	once	NA	CASSTTGTGDEKLFF	TGTGCCAGCAGCACAACCGGGACGGGGGATGAAAAACTGTTTTTT
TRBV28	TRBJ2-4	NA	TRBD1	CASRTGQGLAKNIQYF	TGTGCCAGCAGGACCGGACAGGGCTTAGCCAAAAACATTCAGTACTTC
TRBV19	TRBJ1-4	NA	NA	CASSIWGANEKLFF	TGTGCCAGCAGTATATGGGGGGCTAATGAAAAACTGTTTTTT
TRBV7-3	TRBJ2-5	NA	TRBD2	CASSLLAGVGETQYF	TGTGCCAGCAGCTTACTAGCGGGAGTGGGGGAGACCCAGTACTTC
TRBV10-3	TRBJ1-5	NA	TRBD1	CAISPGTGHNQPQHF	TGTGCCATCAGCCCCGGGACAGGGCACAATCAGCCCCAGCATTTT
TRBV15	TRBJ1-6	few	NA	CATSRDRPENSPLHF	TGTGCCACCAGCAGAGATAGACCAGAAAATTCACCCCTCCACTTT
TRBV15	TRBJ2-5	NA	NA	CATSVRQSQETQYF	TGTGCCACCAGCGTTCGACAGTCTCAAGAGACCCAGTACTTC
TRBV6-1	TRBJ1-5	NA	NA	CASSERGGAGQPQHF	TGTGCCAGCAGTGAACGGGGGGGCGCGGGTCAGCCCCAGCATTTT
TRBV3-1/TRBV3-2	TRBJ2-5	few	TRBD2	CASSQNRLAGAETQYF	TGTGCCAGCAGCCAAAATAGACTAGCGGGGGCGGAGACCCAGTACTTC
TRBV4-2	TRBJ1-5	NA	NA	CASSQAGRGVNQPQHF	TGTGCCAGCAGCCAAGCTGGGAGGGGAGTAAATCAGCCCCAGCATTTT
TRBV21-1	TRBJ2-1	NA	NA	CASSKAGTPEQFF	TGTGCCAGCAGCAAAGCCGGGACTCCGGAGCAGTTCTTC
TRBV6-5	TRBJ1-2	NA	NA	CASRSNYGYTF	TGTGCCAGCAGATCCAACTATGGCTACACCTTC
TRBV19	TRBJ1-2	NA	TRBD1	CASSSRDRGFYDYGYTF	TGTGCCAGTAGCAGCCGGGACAGGGGATTTTATGACTATGGCTACACCTTC
TRBV5-1	TRBJ2-1	NA	TRBD1	CASSFTGTGSYNEQFF	TGCGCCAGCAGCTTCACCGGGACAGGCTCCTACAATGAGCAGTTCTTC
TRBV5-4	TRBJ1-2	once	NA	CASSLAPGGMFYGYTF	TGTGCCAGCAGCTTGGCTCCGGGGGGCATGTTCTATGGCTACACCTTC
TRBV27	TRBJ2-2	NA	NA	CASSLWGNTGELFF	TGTGCCAGCAGTTTATGGGGGAACACCGGGGAGCTGTTTTTT
TRBV30	TRBJ2-7	NA	TRBD1	CARMDRGSYEQYF	TGTGCCCGAATGGACAGGGGCTCCTACGAGCAGTACTTC
TRBV30	TRBJ2-1	NA	TRBD2	CAWSVGWLADYNEQFF	TGTGCCTGGAGTGTAGGTTGGCTAGCGGACTACAATGAGCAGTTCTTC
TRBV2	TRBJ1-1	NA	NA	CASLDGTNTEAFF	TGTGCCAGCCTGGACGGGACGAACACTGAAGCTTTCTTT
TRBV7-9	TRBJ1-4	NA	TRBD1	CASSGHRGQGFEKLFF	TGTGCCAGCAGCGGGCACCGGGGACAGGGTTTTGAAAAACTGTTTTTT
TRBV12-3/TRBV12-4	TRBJ2-7	NA	TRBD1	CASRRDRGGEQYF	TGTGCCAGCAGAAGGGACAGGGGAGGAGAGCAGTACTTC